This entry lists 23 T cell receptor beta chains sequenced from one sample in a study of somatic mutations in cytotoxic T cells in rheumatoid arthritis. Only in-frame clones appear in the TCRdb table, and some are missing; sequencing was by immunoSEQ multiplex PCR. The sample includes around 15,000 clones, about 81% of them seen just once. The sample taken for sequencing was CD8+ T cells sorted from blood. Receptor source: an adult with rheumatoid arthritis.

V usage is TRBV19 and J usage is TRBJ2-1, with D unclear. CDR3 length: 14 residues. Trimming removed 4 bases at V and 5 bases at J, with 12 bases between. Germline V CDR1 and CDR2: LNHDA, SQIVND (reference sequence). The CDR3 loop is CASSTPSINNEQFF. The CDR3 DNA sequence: TGTGCCAGTAGTACCCCCAGCATAAACAATGAGCAGTTCTTC.

In DNA form, the CDR3 reads TGTGCCAGCGATACCGGTGAGGGGCCTAATGAAAAACTGTTTTTT. Translating gives CASDTGEGPNEKLFF. This chain uses TRBV5-8 with TRBJ1-4; a possible D gene is TRBD1 (5 bases). In germline, CDR1 is SGHTS, CDR2 YDEGEE. The CDR3 covers 15 residues. Trimming pared 7 bases from V and 3 bases from J, leaving 16 bases between.

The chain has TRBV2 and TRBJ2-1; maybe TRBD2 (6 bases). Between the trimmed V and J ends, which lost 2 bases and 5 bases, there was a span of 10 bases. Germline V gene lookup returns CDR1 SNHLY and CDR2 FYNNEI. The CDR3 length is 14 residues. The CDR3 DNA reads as TGTGCCAGCAGTGAACCGGGGGTGGACAATGAGCAGTTCTTC. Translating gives CASSEPGVDNEQFF.

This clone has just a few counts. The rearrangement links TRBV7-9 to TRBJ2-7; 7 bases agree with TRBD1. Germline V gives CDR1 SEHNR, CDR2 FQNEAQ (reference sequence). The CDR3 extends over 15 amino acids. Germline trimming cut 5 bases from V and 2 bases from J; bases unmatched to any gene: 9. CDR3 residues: CASSDSGTAPYEQYF. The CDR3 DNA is TGTGCCAGCAGCGACTCAGGGACAGCTCCCTACGAGCAGTACTTC.

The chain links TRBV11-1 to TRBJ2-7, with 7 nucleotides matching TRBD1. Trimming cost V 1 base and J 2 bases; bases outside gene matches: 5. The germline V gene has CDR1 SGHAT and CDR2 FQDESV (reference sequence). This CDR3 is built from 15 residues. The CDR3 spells CASSLGGTVTYEQYF. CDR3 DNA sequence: TGTGCCAGCAGCTTAGGTGGGACAGTGACCTACGAGCAGTACTTC.

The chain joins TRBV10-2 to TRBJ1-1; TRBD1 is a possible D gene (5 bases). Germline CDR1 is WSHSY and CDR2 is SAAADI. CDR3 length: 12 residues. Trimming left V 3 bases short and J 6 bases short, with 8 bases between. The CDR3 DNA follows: TGCGCCAGCAGTGACAGGGTCCCTGAAGCTTTCTTT. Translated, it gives CASSDRVPEAFF.

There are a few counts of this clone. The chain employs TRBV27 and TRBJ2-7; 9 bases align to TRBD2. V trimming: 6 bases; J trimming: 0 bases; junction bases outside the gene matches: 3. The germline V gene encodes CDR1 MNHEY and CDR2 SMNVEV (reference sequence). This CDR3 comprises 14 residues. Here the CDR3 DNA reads TGTGCCAGCAGCGCTAGCGGGACCTCCTACGAGCAGTACTTC. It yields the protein CASSASGTSYEQYF.

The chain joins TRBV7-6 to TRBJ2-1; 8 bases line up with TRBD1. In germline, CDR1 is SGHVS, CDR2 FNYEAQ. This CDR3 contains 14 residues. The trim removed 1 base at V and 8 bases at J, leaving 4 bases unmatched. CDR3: CASSLEAGGDEQFF. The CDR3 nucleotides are TGTGCCAGCAGCTTAGAGGCAGGGGGCGATGAGCAGTTCTTC. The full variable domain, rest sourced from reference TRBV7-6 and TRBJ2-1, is GAGVSQSPRYKVTKRGQDVALRCDPISGHVSLYWYRQALGQGPEFLTYFNYEAQQDKSGLPNDRFSAERPEGSISTLTIQRTEQRDSAMYRCASSLEAGGDEQFFGPGTRLTVL.

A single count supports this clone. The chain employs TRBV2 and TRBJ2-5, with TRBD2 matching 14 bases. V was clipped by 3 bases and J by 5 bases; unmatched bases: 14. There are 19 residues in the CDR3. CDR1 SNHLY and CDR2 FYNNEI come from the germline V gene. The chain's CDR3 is CASSDEEGTSGRLRETQYF. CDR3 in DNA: TGTGCCAGCAGTGATGAGGAAGGGACTAGCGGGAGATTGCGGGAGACCCAGTACTTC.

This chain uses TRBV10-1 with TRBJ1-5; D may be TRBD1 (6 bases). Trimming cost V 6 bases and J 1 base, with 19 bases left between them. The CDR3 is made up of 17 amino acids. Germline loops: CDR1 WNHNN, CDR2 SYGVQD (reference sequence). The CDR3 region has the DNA TGCGCCAGCAGCCAGAGCGGGGGCCGGGAAAGCAATCAGCCCCAGCATTTT. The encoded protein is CASSQSGGRESNQPQHF.

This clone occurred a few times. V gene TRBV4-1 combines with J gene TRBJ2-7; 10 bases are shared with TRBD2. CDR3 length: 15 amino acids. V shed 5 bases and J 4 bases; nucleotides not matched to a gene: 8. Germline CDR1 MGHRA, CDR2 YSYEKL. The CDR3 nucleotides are TGCGCCAGCAGCAGCTTAGCGGGGGGCCCGTACGAGCAGTACTTC. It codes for CASSSLAGGPYEQYF.

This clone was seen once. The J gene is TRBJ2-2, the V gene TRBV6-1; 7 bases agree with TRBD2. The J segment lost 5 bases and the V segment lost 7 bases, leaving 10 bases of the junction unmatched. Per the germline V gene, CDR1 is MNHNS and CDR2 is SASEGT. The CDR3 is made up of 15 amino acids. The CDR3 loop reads CASNPPSGPTGELFF. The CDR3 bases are TGTGCCAGCAACCCACCTAGCGGTCCGACCGGGGAGCTGTTTTTT.

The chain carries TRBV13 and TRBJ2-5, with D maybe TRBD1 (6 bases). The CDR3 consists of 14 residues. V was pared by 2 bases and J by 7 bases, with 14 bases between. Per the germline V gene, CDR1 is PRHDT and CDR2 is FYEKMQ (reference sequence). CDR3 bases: TGTGCCAGCAGCTTAAGGGGGATCCGGTCGACCCAGTACTTC. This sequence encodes CASSLRGIRSTQYF.

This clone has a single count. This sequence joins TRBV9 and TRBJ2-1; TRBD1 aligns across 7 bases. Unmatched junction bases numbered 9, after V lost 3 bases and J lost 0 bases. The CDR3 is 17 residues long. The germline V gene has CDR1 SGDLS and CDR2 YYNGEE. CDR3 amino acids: CASSDRQGWSSYNEQFF. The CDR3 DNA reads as TGTGCCAGCAGCGACCGACAGGGATGGAGCTCCTACAATGAGCAGTTCTTC.

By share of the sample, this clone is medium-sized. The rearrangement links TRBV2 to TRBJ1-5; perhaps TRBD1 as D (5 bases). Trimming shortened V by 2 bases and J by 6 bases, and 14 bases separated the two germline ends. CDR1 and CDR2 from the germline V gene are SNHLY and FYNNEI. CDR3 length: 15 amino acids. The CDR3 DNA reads TGTGCCAGCAGTGAACAGGCGCCAGGGCGTCAGCCCCAGCATTTT. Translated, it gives CASSEQAPGRQPQHF.

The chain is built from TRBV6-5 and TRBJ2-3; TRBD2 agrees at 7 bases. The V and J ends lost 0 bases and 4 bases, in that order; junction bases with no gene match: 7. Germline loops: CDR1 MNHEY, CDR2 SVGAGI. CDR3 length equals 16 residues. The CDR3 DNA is TGTGCCAGCAGTTACTCGGGCGGGAGAGGCTCAGATACGCAGTATTTT. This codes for CASSYSGGRGSDTQYF.

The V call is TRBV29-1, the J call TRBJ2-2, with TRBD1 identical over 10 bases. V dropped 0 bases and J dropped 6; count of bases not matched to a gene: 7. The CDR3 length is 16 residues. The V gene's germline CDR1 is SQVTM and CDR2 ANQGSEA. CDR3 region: CSVEDRQGANAGELFF. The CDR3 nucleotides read TGCAGCGTTGAAGACCGACAGGGGGCAAACGCCGGGGAGCTGTTTTTT.

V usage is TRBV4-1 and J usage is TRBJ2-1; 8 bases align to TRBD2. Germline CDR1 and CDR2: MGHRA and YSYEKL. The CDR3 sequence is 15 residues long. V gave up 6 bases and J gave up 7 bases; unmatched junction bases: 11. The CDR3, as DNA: TGCGCCAGCAGTCATTTAGCGGGATCTAGGAATGAGCAGTTCTTC. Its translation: CASSHLAGSRNEQFF.

The DNA of the CDR3 is TGCGCCAGCAGCTTGGAATCAGGGGGGACTGAAGCTTTCTTT. Residues: CASSLESGGTEAFF. This chain joins TRBV5-1 and TRBJ1-1; 7 bases line up with TRBD1. CDR3 size: 14 residues. The germline V gene encodes CDR1 SGHRS and CDR2 YFSETQ. J lost 5 bases, V lost 0 bases, and 4 bases had no gene match.

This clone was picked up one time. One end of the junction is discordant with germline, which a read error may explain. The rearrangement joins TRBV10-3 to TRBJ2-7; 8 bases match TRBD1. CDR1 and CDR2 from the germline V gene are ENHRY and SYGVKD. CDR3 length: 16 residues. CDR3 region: CAVSEGGRGLRGEQYF. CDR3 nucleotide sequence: TGTGCCGTCAGTGAAGGGGGCAGGGGGCTTAGGGGCGAGCAGTACTTC.

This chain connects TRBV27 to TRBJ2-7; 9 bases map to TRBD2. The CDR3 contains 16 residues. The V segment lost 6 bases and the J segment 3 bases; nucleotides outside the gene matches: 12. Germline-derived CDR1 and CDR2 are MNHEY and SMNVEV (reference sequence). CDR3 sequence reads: CASSPGIAGVNYEQYF. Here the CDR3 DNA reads TGTGCCAGCAGCCCTGGGATAGCGGGGGTTAACTACGAGCAGTACTTC.

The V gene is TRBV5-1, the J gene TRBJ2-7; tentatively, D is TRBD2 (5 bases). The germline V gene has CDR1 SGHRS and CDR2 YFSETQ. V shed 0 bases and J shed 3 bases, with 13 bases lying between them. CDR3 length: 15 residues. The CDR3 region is CASSLVDSLLYEQYF. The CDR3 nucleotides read TGCGCCAGCAGCTTGGTGGACTCCTTGCTCTACGAGCAGTACTTC. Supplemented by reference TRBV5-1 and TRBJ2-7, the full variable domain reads KAGVTQTPRYLIKTRGQQVTLSCSPISGHRSVSWYQQTPGQGLQFLFEYFSETQRNKGNFPGRFSGRQFSNSRSEMNVSTLELGDSALYLCASSLVDSLLYEQYFGPGTRLTVT.

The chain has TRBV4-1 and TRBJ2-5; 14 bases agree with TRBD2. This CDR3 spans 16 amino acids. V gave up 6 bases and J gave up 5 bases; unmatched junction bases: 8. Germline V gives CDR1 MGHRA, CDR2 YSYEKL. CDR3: CASSGTSGSDGETQYF. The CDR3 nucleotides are TGCGCCAGCAGTGGGACTAGCGGGAGCGATGGTGAGACCCAGTACTTC.